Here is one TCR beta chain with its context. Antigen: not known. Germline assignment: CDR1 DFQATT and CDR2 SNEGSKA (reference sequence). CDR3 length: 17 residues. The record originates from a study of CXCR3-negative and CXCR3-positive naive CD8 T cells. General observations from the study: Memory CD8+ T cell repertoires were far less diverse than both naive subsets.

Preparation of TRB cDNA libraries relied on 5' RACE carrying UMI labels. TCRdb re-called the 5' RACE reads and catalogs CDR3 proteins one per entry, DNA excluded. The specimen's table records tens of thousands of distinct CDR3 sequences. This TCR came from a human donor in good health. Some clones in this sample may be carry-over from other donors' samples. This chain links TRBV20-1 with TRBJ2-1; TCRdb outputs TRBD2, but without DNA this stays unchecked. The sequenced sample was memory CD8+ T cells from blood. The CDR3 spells CSAERTSLADPYNEQFF.